The entry that follows covers one T cell receptor beta chain sequence. This specimen belongs to a study of blood T cell repertoires in COVID-19. Study-wide context: Acute-phase and convalescent COVID-19 samples originated in the United States, Italy and Spain. PBMCs, B-cell-depleted T cells, or T cells were the source of the cDNA or gDNA that made up the material.

V lost 0 bases to trimming and J lost 3 bases, with 5 bases between them. Germline values: CDR1 SGHAT, CDR2 FQNNGV. This CDR3 region has 13 residues. Source study methods: Amplification with reference gene primers provided the estimates of nucleated cell counts. This table comes from immunoSEQ multiplex PCR, and its TCRdb copy is limited to in-frame clones, with some not included. For V, J and clone size, that table is used; D and trimming come from the DNA. The sample gives approximately 28,000 clones, around 72% of which show up once; approximately 21% is in the top ten. The chain uses TRBV11-2 and TRBJ1-2; the D is unclear. The receptor was derived from a boy under 10 years old with active or convalescent COVID-19. Sequenced sample: peripheral blood. The CDR3 sequence is CASSLDRYYGYTF. CDR3 coding DNA: TGTGCCAGCAGCTTAGACAGGTACTATGGCTACACCTTC.